These T cell receptor beta chains were read from a single sample in a study of human T cells and chemical hapten exposure. MiXCR, run by TCRdb on the RACE reads, gives a single entry per CDR3 protein. The sample includes over 35,000 distinct CDR3 sequences, approximately 9% of them seen just once. The specimen was whole blood, collected in connection with sensitization to the hapten diphenylcyclopropenone (DPC). These receptors were obtained from a woman between 35 and 50 years old with alopecia areata. Some clones in this sample may be carry-over from other donors' samples. CDR3s include the opening cysteine and the closing phenylalanine or tryptophan. A D gene is named only where the DNA matches it firmly. Not every row has a clone size; where given, it reads once, few, many or a size class.

CASSFDTYSSYNEQFF | TGTGCCAGCAGTTTTGACACTTACAGCTCCTACAATGAGCAGTTCTTC | NA | TRBJ2-1 | many | TRBV27
CASSLTGAGYGYTF | TGTGCCAGCAGCTTGACAGGGGCTGGCTATGGCTACACCTTC | TRBD1 | TRBJ1-2 | many | TRBV5-5
CASRDRTGRSSYEQYF | TGTGCCAGTAGAGATCGGACAGGGAGGAGCTCCTACGAGCAGTACTTC | TRBD1 | TRBJ2-7 | many | TRBV19
CASSSNRALNEKLFF | TGTGCCAGCAGTTCCAACAGGGCTCTTAATGAAAAACTGTTTTTT | NA | TRBJ1-4 | many | TRBV5-4
CSASTFGTSGGYEQYF | TGCAGTGCTAGTACGTTCGGGACTAGCGGGGGCTACGAGCAGTACTTC | TRBD2 | TRBJ2-7 | NA | TRBV20-1
CASSEDGVSYNEQFF | TGTGCCAGCAGTGAAGATGGGGTCTCCTACAATGAGCAGTTCTTC | NA | TRBJ2-1 | NA | TRBV2
CASSKAAGDSYEQYF | TGTGCCAGCAGCAAGGCAGCCGGGGACTCCTACGAGCAGTACTTC | NA | TRBJ2-7 | many | TRBV5-8
CASSVALINGELFF | TGTGCCAGCAGCGTAGCCTTGATAAACGGGGAGCTGTTTTTT | NA | TRBJ2-2 | many | TRBV9
CASSQVGEETQYF | TGCGCCAGCAGCCAAGTCGGAGAAGAGACCCAGTACTTC | NA | TRBJ2-5 | many | TRBV4-1
CASSLQPSNTEAFF | TGCGCCAGCAGCTTACAACCTTCGAACACTGAAGCTTTCTTT | NA | TRBJ1-1 | many | TRBV5-1
CASSQGLRTDTQYF | TGTGCCAGCAGCCAAGGTCTGCGCACAGATACGCAGTATTTT | NA | TRBJ2-3 | many | TRBV3-1
CASSPPGTEQFF | TGTGCCAGCAGCCCCCCCGGGACTGAGCAGTTCTTC | NA | TRBJ2-1 | few | TRBV9
CASSLGMTGPQYEQYF | TGCGCCAGCAGCTTGGGGATGACAGGACCCCAGTACGAGCAGTACTTC | NA | TRBJ2-7 | few | TRBV5-1
CSASRWLAGTDTQYF | TGCAGTGCTAGTCGGTGGCTAGCGGGCACAGATACGCAGTATTTT | TRBD2 | TRBJ2-3 | many | TRBV20-1
CASSPIRRGETQYF | TGTGCCAGCAGCCCCATTCGGCGAGGGGAGACCCAGTACTTC | NA | TRBJ2-5 | many | TRBV7-6
CASSLRTSGGAPSYNEQFF | TGTGCCAGCAGCCTCCGGACTAGCGGGGGGGCCCCCTCCTACAATGAGCAGTTCTTC | TRBD2 | TRBJ2-1 | many | TRBV12-3/TRBV12-4
CASSLGPGNEQFF | TGTGCCAGCAGCTTAGGTCCGGGAAATGAGCAGTTCTTC | NA | TRBJ2-1 | NA | TRBV11-2
CASSFSQDTDTQYF | TGTGCCAGCAGTTTTTCGCAGGACACAGATACGCAGTATTTT | NA | TRBJ2-3 | few | TRBV28
CASRLDRGSSYEQYF | TGTGCCAGCAGGCTCGACAGGGGAAGCTCCTACGAGCAGTACTTC | TRBD1 | TRBJ2-7 | many | TRBV12-3/TRBV12-4
CASSINRGNQPQHF | TGTGCCAGCAGCATAAACAGGGGCAATCAGCCCCAGCATTTT | NA | TRBJ1-5 | many | TRBV12-3/TRBV12-4
CSAREGTDYEQYF | TGCAGTGCTAGGGAGGGGACCGACTACGAGCAGTACTTC | NA | TRBJ2-7 | NA | TRBV20-1
CASSEQGDSPLHF | TGTGCCAGCAGTGAACAGGGAGATTCACCCCTCCACTTT | NA | TRBJ1-6 | many | TRBV2
CASRGGQGEVQPQHF | TGTGCCAGCAGAGGAGGACAGGGAGAGGTTCAGCCCCAGCATTTT | TRBD1 | TRBJ1-5 | many | TRBV25-1